This T cell receptor (beta chain) stems from a study of control samples from healthy donors and cancer patients. The ends were cut back, 5 bases at V and 6 bases at J, with 14 bases in the middle. Germline-derived CDR1 and CDR2 are SGHVS and FQNEAQ. The CDR3 spans 15 residues. Only in-frame clones appear in the TCRdb table, and some are missing; sequencing was by immunoSEQ multiplex PCR. The sample has fewer than 200,000 clones, around 93% seen once. Sequences were obtained from blood. The clonotype originates from a woman aged 60-70 years in good health. This rearrangement joins TRBV7-8 to TRBJ1-6, with unresolved D. The CDR3 DNA sequence: TGTGCCAGCAGCCACCCCGGCGAGTCTAATTCACCCCTCCACTTT. Its protein is CASSHPGESNSPLHF. Full variable domain (missing parts from reference TRBV7-8 and TRBJ1-6): GAGVSQSPRYKVAKRGQDVALRCDPISGHVSLFWYQQALGQGPEFLTYFQNEAQLDKSGLPSDRFFAERPEGSVSTLKIQRTQQEDSAVYLCASSHPGESNSPLHFGNGTRLTVT.